The 5 T cell receptor beta chains below come from one sample, sequenced in a study of blood T cell repertoires in COVID-19. Sequencing used immunoSEQ multiplex PCR; TCRdb keeps in-frame clones, though not all of them. The repertoire holds about 260,000 clones, with approximately 89% as singletons. Input material: peripheral blood. These receptors all come from a man aged 40-50 years with active or convalescent COVID-19.

Remarks on this clone: At the DNA level, this CDR3 is encoded by other sequences in the same sample as well. The rearrangement uses TRBV5-1 and TRBJ2-2; the match to TRBD2 covers 8 bases. The germline V gene has CDR1 SGHRS and CDR2 YFSETQ. The junction had 3 bases not matched to a gene; V was cut back by 0 bases and J by 5 bases. This CDR3 is built from 15 residues. The CDR3 nucleotides read TGCGCCAGCAGCTTGGACCGGGAGGGAACCGGGGAGCTGTTTTTT. Protein sequence: CASSLDREGTGELFF.

The chain links TRBV11-2 to TRBJ1-6, with no clear D. V shed 3 bases and J shed 10 bases, with 10 bases lying between them. The CDR3 consists of 13 residues. Germline V gene lookup returns CDR1 SGHAT and CDR2 FQNNGV. CDR3 protein: CASSFTVASPLHF. The CDR3 DNA reads TGTGCCAGCAGCTTTACCGTGGCATCACCCCTCCACTTT.

The rearrangement links TRBV30 to TRBJ1-3; the match to TRBD1 covers 8 bases. CDR1 is GTSNPN, CDR2 SVGIG, per germline (reference sequence). V gave up 0 bases and J gave up 4 bases; unmatched junction bases: 5. This CDR3 has 15 residues. The CDR3 region has the DNA TGTGCCTGGAGTGTACCCGGGACAGGAGGAAACACCATATATTTT. It specifies CAWSVPGTGGNTIYF.

CDR3 bases: TGTGCCAGCAGTGGTAGAGGCAGGGGCAATCAGCCCCAGCATTTT. Its protein product is CASSGRGRGNQPQHF. V usage is TRBV25-1 and J usage is TRBJ1-5; a weak D match, TRBD1 (5 bases). The CDR3 has 15 residues. Trimming removed 4 bases from V and 2 bases from J, with 12 bases in between. Per the germline V gene, CDR1 is MGHDK and CDR2 is SYGVNS.

For the CDR3, the DNA is TGTGCCAGCAGCCAAGATACCGGGGGGGCCAGGAAGCAGTACTTC. This codes for CASSQDTGGARKQYF. This sequence joins TRBV3-1 (or the pseudogene TRBV3-2) and TRBJ2-7; 8 nucleotides agree with TRBD2. The CDR3 totals 15 residues. V lost 0 bases, J lost 8 bases, and 9 bases stayed unmatched. CDR1 is LGHDT, CDR2 YNNKEL, per germline (reference sequence).